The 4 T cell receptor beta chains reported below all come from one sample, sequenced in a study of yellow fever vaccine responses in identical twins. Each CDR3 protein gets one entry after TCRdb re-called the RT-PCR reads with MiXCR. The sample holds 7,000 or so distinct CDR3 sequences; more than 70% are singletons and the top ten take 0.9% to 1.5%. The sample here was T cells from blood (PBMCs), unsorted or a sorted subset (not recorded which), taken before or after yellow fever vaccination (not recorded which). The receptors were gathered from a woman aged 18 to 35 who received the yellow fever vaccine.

The CDR3 loop reads CASSTGTNSPLHF. The CDR3 bases are TGTGCCAGCTCGACAGGGACCAATTCACCCCTCCACTTT. The chain has TRBV5-5 and TRBJ1-6; 7 nucleotides align to TRBD1. The junction had 5 bases not matched to a gene; V was cut back by 7 bases and J by 7 bases. Germline values: CDR1 SGHKS, CDR2 YYEKEE (reference sequence). This CDR3 has 13 amino acids. The whole variable domain, filled in from reference TRBV5-5 and TRBJ1-6, reads DAGVTQSPTHLIKTRGQQVTLRCSPISGHKSVSWYQQVLGQGPQFIFQYYEKEERGRGNFPDRFSARQFPNYSSELNVNALLLGDSALYLCASSTGTNSPLHFGNGTRLTVT.

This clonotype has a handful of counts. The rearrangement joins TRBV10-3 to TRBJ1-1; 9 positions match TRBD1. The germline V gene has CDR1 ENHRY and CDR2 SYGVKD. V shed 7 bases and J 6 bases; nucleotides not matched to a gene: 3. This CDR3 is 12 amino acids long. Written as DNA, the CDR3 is TGTGCCATCACCACAGGGGGCTCTGAAGCTTTCTTT. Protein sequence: CAITTGGSEAFF.

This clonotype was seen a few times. This CDR3 is CASSTEGGGAWYGYTF. DNA for the CDR3: TGTGCCAGCAGCACGGAGGGGGGGGGCGCCTGGTATGGCTACACCTTC. V gene TRBV6-1 combines with J gene TRBJ1-2, with D possibly matching TRBD1 (6 bases). The CDR3 loop spans 16 amino acids. The ends were cut back, 6 bases at V and 5 bases at J, with 22 bases in the middle. Germline CDR1 and CDR2: MNHNS and SASEGT.

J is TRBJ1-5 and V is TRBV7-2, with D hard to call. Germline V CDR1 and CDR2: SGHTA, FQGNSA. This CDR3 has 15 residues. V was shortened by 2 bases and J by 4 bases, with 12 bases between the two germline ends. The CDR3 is CASSLLWMPNQPQHF. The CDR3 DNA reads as TGTGCCAGCAGCTTATTATGGATGCCTAATCAGCCCCAGCATTTT.